This T cell receptor beta chain was recorded in a study of early T cells in non-severe SARS-CoV-2 infection. As for the study in general: Bulk RNA from unsorted whole blood was sequenced; chains were unpaired.

Per germline, CDR1 MDHEN and CDR2 SYDVKM. With 4 bases clipped from V and 7 bases from J, the junction kept 5 bases outside the gene matches. The CDR3 is 14 residues long. In the library, individual cDNA molecules carried attached unique molecular identifiers. Via MiXCR, TCRdb re-called the 5' RACE reads, giving one row per CDR3 protein. The sample records around 82,000 distinct CDR3 sequences, 14% to 15% being singletons. This sequence was found in an adult who was a healthcare worker with PCR-confirmed SARS-CoV-2 infection or an uninfected control (not recorded which). The sequenced sample was whole blood. The genes are TRBV28 and TRBJ1-4; 8 positions match TRBD1. Written as DNA, the CDR3 is TGTGCCAGCAGTTCCCGGACAGGGCGTGAAAAACTGTTTTTT. Translated: CASSSRTGREKLFF.